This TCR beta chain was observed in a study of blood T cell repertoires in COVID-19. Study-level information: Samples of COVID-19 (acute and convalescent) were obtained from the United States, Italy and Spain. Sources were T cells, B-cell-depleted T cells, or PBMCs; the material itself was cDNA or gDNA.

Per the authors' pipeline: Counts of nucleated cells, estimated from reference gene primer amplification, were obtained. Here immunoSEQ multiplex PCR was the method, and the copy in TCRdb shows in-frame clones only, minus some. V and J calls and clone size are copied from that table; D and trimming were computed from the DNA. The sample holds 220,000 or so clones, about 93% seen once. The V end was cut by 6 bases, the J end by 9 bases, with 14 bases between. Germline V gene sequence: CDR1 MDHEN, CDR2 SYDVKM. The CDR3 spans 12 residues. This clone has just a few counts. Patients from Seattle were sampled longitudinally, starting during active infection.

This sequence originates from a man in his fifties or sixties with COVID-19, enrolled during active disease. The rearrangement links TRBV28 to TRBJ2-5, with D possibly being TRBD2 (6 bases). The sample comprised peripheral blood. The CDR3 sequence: CASRVTPGAQYF. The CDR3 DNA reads TGTGCCAGCAGAGTAACGCCGGGGGCCCAGTACTTC.